A single sample is the source of the 11 T cell receptor beta chains below, sequenced in a study of cytomegalovirus exposure and HLA in healthy donors. This PCR relied on a set of 60 Vbeta primers and 13 Jbeta primers. Sequencing used immunoSEQ multiplex PCR; TCRdb keeps in-frame clones, though not all of them. Among 150,000 to 200,000 clones listed, 80% to 90% were seen once. The sample was PBMCs. The receptors originated from a man in his late teens or twenties in good health and CMV-seropositive.

This sequence joins TRBV15 and TRBJ1-3; D is perhaps TRBD1 (5 bases). CDR3 length equals 15 residues. Germline V gene lookup returns CDR1 LNHNV and CDR2 YYDKDF (reference sequence). V lost 0 bases, J lost 4 bases, and 10 bases lay in between. The CDR3: CATSREGGPGNTIYF. The CDR3 nucleotides are TGTGCCACCAGCAGAGAGGGGGGACCCGGAAACACCATATATTTT.

Here the CDR3 DNA reads TGTGCCAGCAGCCACGGGACACTAAGCAATCAGCCCCAGCATTTT. Its translation: CASSHGTLSNQPQHF. The chain uses TRBV5-6 and TRBJ1-5; the D gene is possibly TRBD1 (6 bases). CDR3 length: 15 amino acids. Trimming left V 4 bases short and J 1 base short, with 12 bases between. Germline-derived CDR1 and CDR2 are SGHDT and YYEEEE.

The chain carries TRBV12-5 and TRBJ2-7, with TRBD1 matching 7 bases. V gave up 3 bases and J gave up 5 bases; unmatched junction bases: 7. Germline V CDR1 and CDR2: LGHNT, FRNRAP. CDR3 length equals 14 residues. This chain's CDR3 is CASGLQGPRDEQYF. The CDR3 bases are TGTGCTAGTGGTTTACAGGGGCCTAGGGACGAGCAGTACTTC. The full variable domain, in which reference TRBV12-5 and TRBJ2-7 provide the parts outside the CDR3, is DARVTQTPRHKVTEMGQEVTMRCQPILGHNTVFWYRQTMMQGLELLAYFRNRAPLDDSGMPKDRFSAEMPDATLATLKIQPSEPRDSAVYFCASGLQGPRDEQYFGPGTRLTVT.

V and J are TRBV5-1 and TRBJ2-7; 11 nucleotides agree with TRBD2. V gave up 4 bases and J gave up 4 bases; unmatched junction bases: 13. CDR3 length: 17 amino acids. In germline, CDR1 is SGHRS, CDR2 YFSETQ. The CDR3 here is CASSPEGLLAGEYEQYF. As DNA, the CDR3 is TGCGCCAGCAGCCCGGAGGGCCTACTAGCGGGGGAATACGAGCAGTACTTC. Using reference TRBV5-1 and TRBJ2-7 for the parts outside the CDR3, the full variable domain is KAGVTQTPRYLIKTRGQQVTLSCSPISGHRSVSWYQQTPGQGLQFLFEYFSETQRNKGNFPGRFSGRQFSNSRSEMNVSTLELGDSALYLCASSPEGLLAGEYEQYFGPGTRLTVT.

This chain connects TRBV7-6 to TRBJ2-5, with TRBD2 matching 8 bases. The last part of the DNA fits TRBJ2-7 better; the J call may be wrong. Germline V gene data show CDR1 as SGHVS and CDR2 as FNYEAQ. The CDR3 extends over 14 amino acids. The CDR3 is CASSHFTSGYEQYF. The CDR3 coding sequence is TGTGCCAGCAGCCATTTTACTAGCGGATACGAGCAGTACTTC.

V and J are TRBV29-1 and TRBJ1-2, with D possibly matching TRBD1 (5 bases). The CDR3 consists of 12 residues. The germline V and J ends were trimmed by 4 bases and 2 bases, with 8 bases remaining between them. From germline, CDR1 is SQVTM and CDR2 ANQGSEA. The CDR3 here is CSVAQGNYGYTF. CDR3 nucleotide sequence: TGCAGCGTTGCGCAGGGCAACTATGGCTACACCTTC.

The genes are TRBV9 and TRBJ2-5; 9 nucleotides line up with TRBD2. The DNA end lines up better with TRBJ2-7; the J call may be wrong. This CDR3 contains 15 residues. Germline V CDR1 and CDR2: SGDLS, YYNGEE. The CDR3: CASSVVAGGDYEQYF. The CDR3 DNA reads as TGTGCCAGCAGCGTAGTGGCGGGGGGGGACTACGAGCAGTACTTC.

The table lists this clone with a few counts. The chain couples TRBV29-1 to TRBJ2-7; D perhaps matches TRBD1 (5 bases). Deletions cut 7 bases from V and 0 bases from J, with 7 bases between. The CDR3 extends over 11 amino acids. Germline V gene lookup returns CDR1 SQVTM and CDR2 ANQGSEA. The CDR3 protein is CSADNSYEQYF. CDR3 bases: TGCAGCGCGGACAACTCCTACGAGCAGTACTTC.

The gene calls are TRBV4-3 and TRBJ1-3, with 8 nucleotides matching TRBD1. The V gene's germline CDR1 is LGHNA and CDR2 YSLEER. This CDR3 is built from 15 residues. The ends lost 0 bases at V and 7 bases at J; junction bases unmatched: 5. The CDR3 DNA sequence: TGCGCCAGCAGCCAAGATCGGACAGGGAGGAACACCATATATTTT. It codes for CASSQDRTGRNTIYF.

This chain links TRBV9 with TRBJ2-3; maybe TRBD1 (5 bases). CDR3 length equals 12 residues. Deletions cut 6 bases from V and 5 bases from J, with 10 bases between. CDR1 and CDR2 (germline): SGDLS, YYNGEE. CDR3 coding DNA: TGTGCCAGCAAGGGGCCAGGAGATACGCAGTATTTT. It translates to CASKGPGDTQYF.

This clone has only a few counts. The chain couples TRBV21-1 to TRBJ1-6; TRBD1 is the table's D call and was not checked against the DNA. TRBV21-1 is assigned pseudogene status. The CDR3 contains 18 residues. The CDR3 nucleotides read TGTGCCAGCATCCTACCGGGACAGGGGATCGGGATAAATTCACCCCTCCACTTT. It specifies CASILPGQGIGINSPLHF.